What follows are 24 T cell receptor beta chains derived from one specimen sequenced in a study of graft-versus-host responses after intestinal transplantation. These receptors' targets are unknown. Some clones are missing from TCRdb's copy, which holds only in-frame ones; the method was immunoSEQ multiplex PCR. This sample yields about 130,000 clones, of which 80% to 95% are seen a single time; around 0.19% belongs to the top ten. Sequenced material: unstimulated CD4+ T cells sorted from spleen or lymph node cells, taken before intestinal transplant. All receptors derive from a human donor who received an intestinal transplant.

CDR3 sequence: CASSPYRNTGELFF. The CDR3 DNA is TGTGCCAGCTCACCCTACAGGAACACCGGGGAGCTGTTTTTT. The chain carries TRBV18 and TRBJ2-2; D gene ambiguous. With 3 bases removed from V and 1 base from J, the gap between germline ends came to 6 bases. Germline V lookup: CDR1 KGHSH, CDR2 LQKENI. The length of the CDR3 is 14 residues. The complete variable domain, with remaining parts taken from reference TRBV18 and TRBJ2-2, reads NAGVMQNPRHLVRRRGQEARLRCSPMKGHSHVYWYRQLPEEGLKFMVYLQKENIIDESGMPKERFSAEFPKEGPSILRIQQVVRGDSAAYFCASSPYRNTGELFFGEGSRLTVL.

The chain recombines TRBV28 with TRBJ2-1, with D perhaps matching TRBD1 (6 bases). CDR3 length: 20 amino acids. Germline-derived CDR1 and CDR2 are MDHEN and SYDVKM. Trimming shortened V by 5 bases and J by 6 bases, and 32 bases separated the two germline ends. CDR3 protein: CASSDHRARGPYNVGNEQFF. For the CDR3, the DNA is TGTGCCAGCAGTGATCACAGGGCTAGGGGACCCTACAATGTGGGCAATGAGCAGTTCTTC.

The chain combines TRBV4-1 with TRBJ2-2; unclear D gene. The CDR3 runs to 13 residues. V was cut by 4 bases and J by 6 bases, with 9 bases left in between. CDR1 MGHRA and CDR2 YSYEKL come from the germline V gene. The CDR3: CASSPNAAGELFF. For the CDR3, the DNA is TGCGCCAGCAGCCCGAACGCGGCCGGGGAGCTGTTTTTT.

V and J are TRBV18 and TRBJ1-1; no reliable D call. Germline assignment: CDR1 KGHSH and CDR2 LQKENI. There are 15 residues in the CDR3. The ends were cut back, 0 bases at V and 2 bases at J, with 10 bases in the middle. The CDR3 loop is CASSPPGSPNTEAFF. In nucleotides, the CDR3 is TGTGCCAGCTCACCACCGGGGAGCCCAAACACTGAAGCTTTCTTT.

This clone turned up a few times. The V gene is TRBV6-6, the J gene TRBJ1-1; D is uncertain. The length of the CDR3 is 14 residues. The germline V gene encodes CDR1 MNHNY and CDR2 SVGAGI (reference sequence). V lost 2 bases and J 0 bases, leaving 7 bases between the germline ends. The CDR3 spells CASSYQGLNTEAFF. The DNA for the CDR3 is TGTGCCAGCAGTTACCAAGGTTTGAACACTGAAGCTTTCTTT.

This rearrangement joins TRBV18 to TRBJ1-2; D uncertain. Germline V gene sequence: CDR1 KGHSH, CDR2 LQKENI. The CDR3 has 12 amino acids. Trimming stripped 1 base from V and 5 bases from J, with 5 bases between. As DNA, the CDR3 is TGTGCCAGCTCACCACGCGGTTATGGCTACACCTTC. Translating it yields CASSPRGYGYTF.

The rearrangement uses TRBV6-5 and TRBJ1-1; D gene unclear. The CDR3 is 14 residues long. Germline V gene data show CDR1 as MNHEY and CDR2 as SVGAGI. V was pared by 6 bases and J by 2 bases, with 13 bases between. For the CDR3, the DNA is TGTGCCAGCAGCCAAAGGTCGTTTAACACTGAAGCTTTCTTT. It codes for CASSQRSFNTEAFF.

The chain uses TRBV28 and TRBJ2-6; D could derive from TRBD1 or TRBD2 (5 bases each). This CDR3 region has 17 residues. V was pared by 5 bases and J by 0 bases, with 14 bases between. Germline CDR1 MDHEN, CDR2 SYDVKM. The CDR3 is CASSITGLHSGANVLTF. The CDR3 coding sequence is TGTGCCAGCAGTATAACAGGACTCCACTCTGGGGCCAACGTCCTGACTTTC.

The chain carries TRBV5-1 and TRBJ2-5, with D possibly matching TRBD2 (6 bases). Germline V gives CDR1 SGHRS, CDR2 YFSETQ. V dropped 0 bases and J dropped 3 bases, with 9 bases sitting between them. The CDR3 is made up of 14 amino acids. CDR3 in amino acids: CASSLERREETQYF. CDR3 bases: TGCGCCAGCAGCTTGGAGCGGAGGGAAGAGACCCAGTACTTC. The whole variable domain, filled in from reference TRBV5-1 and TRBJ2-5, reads KAGVTQTPRYLIKTRGQQVTLSCSPISGHRSVSWYQQTPGQGLQFLFEYFSETQRNKGNFPGRFSGRQFSNSRSEMNVSTLELGDSALYLCASSLERREETQYFGPGTRLLVL.

The DNA for the CDR3 is TGTGCCAGCAGCCACAGGGGGAATGGCTACACCTTC. As protein: CASSHRGNGYTF. The gene calls are TRBV6-5 and TRBJ1-2, with 8 bases lining up with TRBD1. There are 12 residues in the CDR3. Germline lookup yields CDR1 MNHEY and CDR2 SVGAGI. Unmatched junction bases numbered 3, after V lost 6 bases and J lost 6 bases.

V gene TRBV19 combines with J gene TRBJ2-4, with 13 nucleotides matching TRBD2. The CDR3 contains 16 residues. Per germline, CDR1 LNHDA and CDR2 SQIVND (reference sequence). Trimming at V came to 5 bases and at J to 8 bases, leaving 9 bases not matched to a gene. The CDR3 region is CASSGRTSGRGDIQYF. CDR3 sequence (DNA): TGTGCCAGTAGTGGAAGGACTAGCGGGAGAGGGGACATTCAGTACTTC.

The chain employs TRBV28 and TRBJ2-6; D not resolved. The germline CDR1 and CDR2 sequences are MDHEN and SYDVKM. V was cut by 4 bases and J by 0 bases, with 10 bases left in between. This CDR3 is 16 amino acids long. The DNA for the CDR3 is TGTGCCAGCAGTTCCGCACGAGCCTCTGGGGCCAACGTCCTGACTTTC. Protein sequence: CASSSARASGANVLTF. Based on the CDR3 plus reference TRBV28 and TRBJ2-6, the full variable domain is DVKVTQSSRYLVKRTGEKVFLECVQDMDHENMFWYRQDPGLGLRLIYFSYDVKMKEKGDIPEGYSVSREKKERFSLILESASTNQTSMYLCASSSARASGANVLTFGAGSRLTVL.

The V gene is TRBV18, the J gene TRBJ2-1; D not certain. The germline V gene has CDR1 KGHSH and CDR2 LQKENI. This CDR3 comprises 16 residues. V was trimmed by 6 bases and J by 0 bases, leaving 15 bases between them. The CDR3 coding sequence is TGTGCCAGCTCCCCAGGTGGGTTAAGCTCCTACAATGAGCAGTTCTTC. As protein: CASSPGGLSSYNEQFF.

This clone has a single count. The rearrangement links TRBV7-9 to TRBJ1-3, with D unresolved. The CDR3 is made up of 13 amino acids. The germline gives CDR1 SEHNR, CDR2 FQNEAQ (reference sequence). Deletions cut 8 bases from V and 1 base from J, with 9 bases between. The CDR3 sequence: CASGVVSGNTIYF. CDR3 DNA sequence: TGTGCCAGCGGTGTGGTGTCTGGAAACACCATATATTTT.

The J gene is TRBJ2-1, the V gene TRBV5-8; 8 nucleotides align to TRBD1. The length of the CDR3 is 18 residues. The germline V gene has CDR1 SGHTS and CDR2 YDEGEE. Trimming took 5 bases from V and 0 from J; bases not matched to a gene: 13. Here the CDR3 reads CASRLTGVPVSSYNEQFF. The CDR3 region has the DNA TGTGCCAGCAGACTGACAGGGGTCCCCGTAAGCTCCTACAATGAGCAGTTCTTC.

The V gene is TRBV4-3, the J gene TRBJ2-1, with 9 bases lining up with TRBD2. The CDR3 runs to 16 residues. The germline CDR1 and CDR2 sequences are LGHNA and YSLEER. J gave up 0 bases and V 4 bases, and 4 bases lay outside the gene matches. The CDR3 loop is CASSPAGGGSYNEQFF. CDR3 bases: TGCGCCAGCAGCCCCGCGGGAGGGGGCTCCTACAATGAGCAGTTCTTC.

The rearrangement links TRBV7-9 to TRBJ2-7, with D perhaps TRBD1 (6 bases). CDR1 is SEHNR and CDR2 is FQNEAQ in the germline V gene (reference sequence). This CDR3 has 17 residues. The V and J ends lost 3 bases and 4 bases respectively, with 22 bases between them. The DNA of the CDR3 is TGTGCCAGCAGCTTGGATCCAACAGGGTACCTCCTATACGAGCAGTACTTC. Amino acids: CASSLDPTGYLLYEQYF.

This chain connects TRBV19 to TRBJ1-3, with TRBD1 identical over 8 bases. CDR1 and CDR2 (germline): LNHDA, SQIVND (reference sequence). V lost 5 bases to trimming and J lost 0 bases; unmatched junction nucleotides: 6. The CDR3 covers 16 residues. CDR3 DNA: TGTGCCAGTAGTCCTCCGGGACAGGCCTCTGGAAACACCATATATTTT. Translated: CASSPPGQASGNTIYF.

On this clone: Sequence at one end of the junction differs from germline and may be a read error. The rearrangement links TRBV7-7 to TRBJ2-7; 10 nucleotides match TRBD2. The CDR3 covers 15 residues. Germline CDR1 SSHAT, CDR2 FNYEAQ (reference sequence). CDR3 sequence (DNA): TGTGCTAGCAGCGCTGGACTAGCGGAAAGCTACGAGCAGTACTTC. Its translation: CASSAGLAESYEQYF. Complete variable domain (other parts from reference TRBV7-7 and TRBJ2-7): GAGVSQSPRYKVTKRGQDVTLRCDPISSHATLYWYQQALGQGPEFLTYFNYEAQPDKSGLPSDRFSAERPEGSISTLTIQRTEQRDSAMYRCASSAGLAESYEQYFGPGTRLTVT.

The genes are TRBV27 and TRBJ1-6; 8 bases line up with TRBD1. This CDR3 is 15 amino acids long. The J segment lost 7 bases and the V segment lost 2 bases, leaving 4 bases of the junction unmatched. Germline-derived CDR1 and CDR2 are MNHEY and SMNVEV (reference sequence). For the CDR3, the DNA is TGTGCCAGCAGTTTAGAGGGACAGGCAAATTCACCCCTCCACTTT. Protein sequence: CASSLEGQANSPLHF.

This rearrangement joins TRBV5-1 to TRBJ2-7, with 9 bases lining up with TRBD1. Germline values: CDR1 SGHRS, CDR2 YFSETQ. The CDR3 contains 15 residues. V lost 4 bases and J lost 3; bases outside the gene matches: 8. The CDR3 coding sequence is TGCGCCAGCAGCCCGGGGACAGGGAATATCTACGAGCAGTACTTC. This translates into CASSPGTGNIYEQYF. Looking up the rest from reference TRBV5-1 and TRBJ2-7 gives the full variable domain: KAGVTQTPRYLIKTRGQQVTLSCSPISGHRSVSWYQQTPGQGLQFLFEYFSETQRNKGNFPGRFSGRQFSNSRSEMNVSTLELGDSALYLCASSPGTGNIYEQYFGPGTRLTVT.

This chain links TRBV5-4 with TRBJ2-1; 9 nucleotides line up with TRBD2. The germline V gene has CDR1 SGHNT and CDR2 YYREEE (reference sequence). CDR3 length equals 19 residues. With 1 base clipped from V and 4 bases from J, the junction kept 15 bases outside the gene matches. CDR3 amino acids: CASSLYSRGLAGLYNEQFF. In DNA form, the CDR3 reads TGTGCCAGCAGCTTGTACTCACGGGGGCTAGCGGGACTTTACAATGAGCAGTTCTTC.

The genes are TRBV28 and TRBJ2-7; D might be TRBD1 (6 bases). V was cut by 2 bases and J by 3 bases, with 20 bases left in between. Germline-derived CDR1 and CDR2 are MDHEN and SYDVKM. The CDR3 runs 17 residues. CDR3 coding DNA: TGTGCCAGCAGTTTAAGGGCTTGGGCAGGGGAGCGCTACGAGCAGTACTTC. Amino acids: CASSLRAWAGERYEQYF.

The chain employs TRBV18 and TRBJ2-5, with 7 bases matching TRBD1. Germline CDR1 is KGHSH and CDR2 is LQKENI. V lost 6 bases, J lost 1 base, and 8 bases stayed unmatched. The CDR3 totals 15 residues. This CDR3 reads CASSLGRGSQETQYF. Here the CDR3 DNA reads TGTGCCAGCTCCCTGGGCAGGGGGAGCCAAGAGACCCAGTACTTC.